What follows describes a single T cell receptor (beta chain). No antigen is known for it. This entry is derived from a study of T-cell reconstitution after alpha-beta-depleted transplantation in children. A library of TCRbeta sequences, prepared with unique molecular identifiers, was generated. Via MiXCR, TCRdb re-called the PCR reads, giving one row per CDR3 protein. The sample lists 60,000 to 100,000 distinct CDR3 sequences; roughly 18% were seen once. Study-level findings and limits: Recipient T cells and thymic progenitors that survived gave rise to the high TCRbeta diversity observed at day 60 in some patients.

This CDR3 region has 14 residues. V gave up 8 bases and J gave up 5 bases; unmatched junction bases: 7. This chain joins TRBV12-3 or TRBV12-4 and TRBJ1-4; 8 nucleotides align to TRBD1. The sequences come from PBMCs, mostly from graft donor cells, collected 360 days after TCRalphabeta/CD19-depleted stem cell transplant. The receptor was derived from a male patient aged 2 to 10 who had a stem cell transplant for acute lymphoblastic leukemia, so the T cells may come from the graft donor. In DNA form, the CDR3 reads TGTGCCAGCGGACAGGGAGCCTTAAATGAAAAACTGTTTTTT. This sequence encodes CASGQGALNEKLFF.